The source of this TCR beta chain is a study of control samples from healthy donors and cancer patients. Produced via immunoSEQ multiplex PCR; TCRdb's table is partial and in-frame only. The data hold over 100,000 clones, with 90% observed a single time. J lost 8 bases, V lost 8 bases, and 18 bases had no gene match. The CDR3 spans 16 residues. Germline V gene data show CDR1 as LGHDT and CDR2 as YNNKEL (reference sequence). This receptor was identified in a human donor in good health. The donor label of this sample is uncertain. J is TRBJ1-2 and V is TRBV3-1 (or the pseudogene TRBV3-2); 9 bases align to TRBD1. Sample: blood. CDR3 region: CASGKLRDREISGYTF. Here the CDR3 DNA reads TGTGCCAGCGGAAAACTCCGGGACAGGGAAATCTCAGGCTACACCTTC.